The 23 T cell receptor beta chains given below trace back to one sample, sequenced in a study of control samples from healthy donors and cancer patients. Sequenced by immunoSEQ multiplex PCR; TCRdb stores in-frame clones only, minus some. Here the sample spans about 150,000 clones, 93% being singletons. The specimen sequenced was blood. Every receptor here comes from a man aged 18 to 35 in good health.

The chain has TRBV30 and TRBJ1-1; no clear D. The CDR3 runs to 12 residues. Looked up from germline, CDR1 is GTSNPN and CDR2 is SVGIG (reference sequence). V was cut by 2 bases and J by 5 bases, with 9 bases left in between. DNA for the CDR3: TGTGCCTGGAGTAGACCCCTAACTGAAGCTTTCTTT. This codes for CAWSRPLTEAFF. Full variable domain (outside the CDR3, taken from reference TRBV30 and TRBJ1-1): SQTIHQWPATLVQPVGSPLSLECTVEGTSNPNLYWYRQAAGRGLQLLFYSVGIGQISSEVPQNLSASRPQDRQFILSSKKLLLSDSGFYLCAWSRPLTEAFFGQGTRLTVV.

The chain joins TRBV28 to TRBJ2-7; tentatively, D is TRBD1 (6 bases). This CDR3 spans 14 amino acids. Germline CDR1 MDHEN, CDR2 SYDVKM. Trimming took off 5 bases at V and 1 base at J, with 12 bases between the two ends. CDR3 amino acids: CASSQGIGSYEQYF. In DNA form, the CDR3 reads TGTGCCAGCAGTCAGGGGATCGGATCCTACGAGCAGTACTTC.

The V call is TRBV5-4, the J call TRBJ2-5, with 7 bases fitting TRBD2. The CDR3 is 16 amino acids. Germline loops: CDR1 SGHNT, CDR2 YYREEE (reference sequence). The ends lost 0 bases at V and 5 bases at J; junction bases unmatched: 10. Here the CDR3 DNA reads TGTGCCAGCAGCTTGGAGACTAGCTCATTTTTGGAGACCCAGTACTTC. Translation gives CASSLETSSFLETQYF.

CDR3 residues: CASLPGAQKNQPQHF. The DNA of the CDR3 is TGTGCCAGCCTTCCTGGAGCCCAAAAAAATCAGCCCCAGCATTTT. The V call is TRBV6-1, the J call TRBJ1-5; no firm D call. Per the germline V gene, CDR1 is MNHNS and CDR2 is SASEGT. The CDR3 is 15 residues long. V shed 8 bases and J shed 4 bases, with 18 bases lying between them.

The CDR3 here is CATSIAGGFGEKLFF. The CDR3 DNA reads as TGTGCCACCAGCATTGCGGGGGGCTTCGGTGAAAAACTGTTTTTT. The rearrangement links TRBV15 to TRBJ1-4; D possibly corresponds to TRBD1 (6 bases). CDR1 and CDR2 from the germline V gene are LNHNV and YYDKDF (reference sequence). V shed 4 bases and J shed 7 bases, with 16 bases lying between them. The CDR3 is made up of 15 amino acids.

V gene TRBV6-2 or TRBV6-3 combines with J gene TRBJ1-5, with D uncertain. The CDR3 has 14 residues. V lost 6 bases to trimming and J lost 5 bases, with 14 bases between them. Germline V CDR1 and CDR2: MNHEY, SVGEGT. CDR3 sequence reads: CASSPWRVDQPQHF. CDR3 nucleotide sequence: TGTGCCAGCAGCCCCTGGCGGGTCGATCAGCCCCAGCATTTT.

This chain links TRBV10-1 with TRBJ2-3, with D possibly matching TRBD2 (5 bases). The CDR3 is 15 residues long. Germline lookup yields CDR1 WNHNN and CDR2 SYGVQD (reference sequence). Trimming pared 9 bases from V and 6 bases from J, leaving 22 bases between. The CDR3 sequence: CASRRGLGREDTQYF. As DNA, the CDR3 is TGCGCCAGTCGTAGAGGGCTGGGGAGAGAGGATACGCAGTATTTT.

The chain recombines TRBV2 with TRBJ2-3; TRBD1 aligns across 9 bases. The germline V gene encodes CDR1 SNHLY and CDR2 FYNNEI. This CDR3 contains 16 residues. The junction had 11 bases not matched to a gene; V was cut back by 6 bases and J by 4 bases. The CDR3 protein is CASRQDRGNRADTQYF. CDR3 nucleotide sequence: TGTGCCAGCAGGCAGGACAGGGGAAATCGGGCAGATACGCAGTATTTT.

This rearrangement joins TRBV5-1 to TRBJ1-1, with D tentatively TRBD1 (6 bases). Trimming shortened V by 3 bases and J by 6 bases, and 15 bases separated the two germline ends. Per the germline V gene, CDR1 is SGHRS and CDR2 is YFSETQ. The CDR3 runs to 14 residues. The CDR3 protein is CASSSQGDVAEAFF. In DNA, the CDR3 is TGCGCCAGCAGCTCACAGGGTGATGTCGCTGAAGCTTTCTTT.

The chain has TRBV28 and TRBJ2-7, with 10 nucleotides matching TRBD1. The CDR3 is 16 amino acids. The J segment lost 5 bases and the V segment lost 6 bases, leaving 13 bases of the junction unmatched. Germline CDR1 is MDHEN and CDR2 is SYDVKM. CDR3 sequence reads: CASRRGLGTGVHEQYF. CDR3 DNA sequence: TGTGCCAGCAGGAGGGGGTTGGGGACAGGGGTCCACGAGCAGTACTTC.

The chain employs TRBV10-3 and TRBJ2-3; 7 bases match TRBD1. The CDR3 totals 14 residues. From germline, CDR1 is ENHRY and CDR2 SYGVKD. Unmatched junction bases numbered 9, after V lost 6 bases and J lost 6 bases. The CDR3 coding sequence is TGTGCCATCAGCAAAGGACAGGAAACGGATACGCAGTATTTT. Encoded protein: CAISKGQETDTQYF.

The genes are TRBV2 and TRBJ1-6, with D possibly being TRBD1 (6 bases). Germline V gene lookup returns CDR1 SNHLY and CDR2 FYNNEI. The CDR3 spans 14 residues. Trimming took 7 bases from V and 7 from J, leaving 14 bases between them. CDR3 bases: TGTGCCAGCAAGAGGGGGGCGAGCAATTCACCCCTCCACTTT. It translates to CASKRGASNSPLHF.

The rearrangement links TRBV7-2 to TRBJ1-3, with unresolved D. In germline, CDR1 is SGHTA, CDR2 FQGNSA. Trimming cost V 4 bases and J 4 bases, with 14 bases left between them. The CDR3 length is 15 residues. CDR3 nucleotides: TGTGCCAGCAGCTCACGGCCCGGAGGCGGAAACACCATATATTTT. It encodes CASSSRPGGGNTIYF.

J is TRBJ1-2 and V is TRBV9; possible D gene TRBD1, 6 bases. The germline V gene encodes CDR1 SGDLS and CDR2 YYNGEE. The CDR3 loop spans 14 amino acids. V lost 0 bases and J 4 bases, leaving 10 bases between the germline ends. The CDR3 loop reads CASSVGSGAYGYTF. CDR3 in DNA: TGTGCCAGCAGCGTAGGGTCAGGGGCCTATGGCTACACCTTC.

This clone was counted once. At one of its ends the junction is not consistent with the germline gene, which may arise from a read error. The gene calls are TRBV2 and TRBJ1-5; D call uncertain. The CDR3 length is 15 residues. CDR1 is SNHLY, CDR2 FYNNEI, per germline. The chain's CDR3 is CASGEAGWDNQPQHF. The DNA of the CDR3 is TGTGCCAGCGGTGAGGCTGGGTGGGACAATCAGCCCCAGCATTTT.

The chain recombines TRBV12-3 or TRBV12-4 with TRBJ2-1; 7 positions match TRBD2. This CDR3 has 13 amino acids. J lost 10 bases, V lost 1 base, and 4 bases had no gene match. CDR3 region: CASSLGLAEEQFF. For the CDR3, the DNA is TGTGCCAGCAGTTTAGGGCTAGCGGAAGAGCAGTTCTTC.

The CDR3 protein is CASSLGGTVSEQYF. In DNA form, the CDR3 reads TGTGCCAGCAGCTTAGGGGGGACAGTGAGCGAGCAGTACTTC. This rearrangement joins TRBV11-3 to TRBJ2-7, with 7 nucleotides matching TRBD1. CDR1 and CDR2 from the germline V gene are SGHNT and YENEEA. Unmatched junction bases numbered 6, after V lost 1 base and J lost 6 bases. The CDR3 covers 14 residues.

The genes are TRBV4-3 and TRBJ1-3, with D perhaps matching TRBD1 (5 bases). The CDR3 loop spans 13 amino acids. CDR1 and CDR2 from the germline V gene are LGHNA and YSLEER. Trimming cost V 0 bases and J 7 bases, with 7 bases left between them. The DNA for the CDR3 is TGCGCCAGCAGCCAAGACAGGGTTAACACCATATATTTT. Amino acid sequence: CASSQDRVNTIYF.

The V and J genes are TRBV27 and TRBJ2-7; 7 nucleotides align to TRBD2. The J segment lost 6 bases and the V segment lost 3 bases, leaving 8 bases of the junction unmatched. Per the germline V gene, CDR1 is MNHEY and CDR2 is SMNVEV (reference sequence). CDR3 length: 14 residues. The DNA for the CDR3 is TGTGCCAGCAGTTTTCCCTCGGGCGGGGGCGAGCAGTACTTC. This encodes CASSFPSGGGEQYF.

CDR3 nucleotides: TGTGCCAGCAGTGAAGGTCAGGTCGGGACCACAGATACGCAGTATTTT. As protein: CASSEGQVGTTDTQYF. The rearrangement uses TRBV2 and TRBJ2-3; D tentatively reads TRBD1 or TRBD2 (5 bases each). V shed 1 base and J shed 2 bases, with 13 bases lying between them. This CDR3 is built from 16 residues. Per the germline V gene, CDR1 is SNHLY and CDR2 is FYNNEI. The whole variable domain, filled in from reference TRBV2 and TRBJ2-3, reads EPEVTQTPSHQVTQMGQEVILRCVPISNHLYFYWYRQILGQKVEFLVSFYNNEISEKSEIFDDQFSVERPDGSNFTLKIRSTKLEDSAMYFCASSEGQVGTTDTQYFGPGTRLTVL.

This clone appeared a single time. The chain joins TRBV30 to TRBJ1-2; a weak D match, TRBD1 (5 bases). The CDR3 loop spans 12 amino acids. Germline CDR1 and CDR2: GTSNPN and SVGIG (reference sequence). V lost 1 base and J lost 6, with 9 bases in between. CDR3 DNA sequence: TGTGCCTGGAGTGGGGGCGTGAATGGCTACACCTTC. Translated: CAWSGGVNGYTF.

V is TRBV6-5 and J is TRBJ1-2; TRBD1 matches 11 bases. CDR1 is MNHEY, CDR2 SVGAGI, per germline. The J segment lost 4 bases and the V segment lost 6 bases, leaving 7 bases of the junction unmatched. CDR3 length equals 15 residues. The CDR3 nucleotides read TGTGCCAGCAGACGACCCGGGACAGGGGGCTATGGCTACACCTTC. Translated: CASRRPGTGGYGYTF.

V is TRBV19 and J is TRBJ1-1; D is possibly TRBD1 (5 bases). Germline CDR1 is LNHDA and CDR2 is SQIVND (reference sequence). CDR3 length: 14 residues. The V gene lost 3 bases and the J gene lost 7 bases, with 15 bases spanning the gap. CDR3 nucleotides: TGTGCCAGTAGTATGGGTAACAGGCCAGGTGAAGCTTTCTTT. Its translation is CASSMGNRPGEAFF.